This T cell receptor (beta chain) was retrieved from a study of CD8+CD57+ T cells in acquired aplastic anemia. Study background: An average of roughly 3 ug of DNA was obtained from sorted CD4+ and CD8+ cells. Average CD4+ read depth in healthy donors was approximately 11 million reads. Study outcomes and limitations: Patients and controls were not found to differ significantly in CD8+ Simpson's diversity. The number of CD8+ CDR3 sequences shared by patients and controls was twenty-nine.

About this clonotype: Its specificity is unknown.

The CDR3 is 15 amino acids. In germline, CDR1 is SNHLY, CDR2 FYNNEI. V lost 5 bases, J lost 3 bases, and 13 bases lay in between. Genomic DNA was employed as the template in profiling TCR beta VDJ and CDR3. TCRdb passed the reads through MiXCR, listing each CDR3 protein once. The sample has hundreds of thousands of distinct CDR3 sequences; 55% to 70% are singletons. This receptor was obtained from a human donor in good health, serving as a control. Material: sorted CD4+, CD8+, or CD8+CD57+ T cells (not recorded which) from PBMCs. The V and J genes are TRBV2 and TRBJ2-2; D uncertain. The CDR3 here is CASSHSRHYTGELFF. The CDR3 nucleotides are TGTGCCAGCAGTCACTCGCGACATTACACCGGGGAGCTGTTTTTT.